This TCR beta chain was obtained from a study of cytomegalovirus exposure and HLA in healthy donors. Regarding the study as a whole: The authors listed approximately 160 TCR beta chains as cytomegalovirus-associated. A previous analysis found most TCR beta V segments productive roughly 87% or roughly 30% of the time.

V was trimmed by 1 base and J by 7 bases, leaving 11 bases between them. The CDR3 has 15 residues. Per the germline V gene, CDR1 is SEHNR and CDR2 is FQNEAQ (reference sequence). On this clone itself: The antigen remains undetermined.

The PCR was carried out with 60 Vbeta primers and 13 Jbeta primers. Here immunoSEQ multiplex PCR was the method, and the copy in TCRdb shows in-frame clones only, minus some. The sample lists approximately 220,000 clones, 76% occurring once. This sequence was found in a man aged 18 to 29 in good health and CMV-seronegative. This chain connects TRBV7-9 to TRBJ1-6; D unclear. What was sequenced was PBMCs. CDR3 protein: CASSLEEGGNSPLHF. The CDR3 DNA is TGTGCCAGCAGCTTAGAGGAAGGCGGGAATTCACCCCTCCACTTT.